This is a list of T cell receptor beta chains from one sample in a study of human T cells and chemical hapten exposure. TCRdb re-analysed the RACE reads in MiXCR, keeping a single row per CDR3 protein. The sample includes about 110,000 distinct CDR3 sequences, approximately 12% of them seen just once. This specimen consisted of whole blood, obtained in connection with sensitization to the hapten diphenylcyclopropenone (DPC). All receptors come from a woman aged 45-65 years with alopecia areata. Some clones in this sample may be carry-over from other donors' samples. CDR3s leave out the opening cysteine and the closing phenylalanine or tryptophan.

V gene	J gene	CDR3 protein
TRBV29-1	TRBJ1-1	SAVRDSERNTEAF
TRBV7-2	TRBJ2-3	ASSLGTGGDTQY
TRBV14	TRBJ1-4	ASSQVGRGKLF
TRBV29-1	TRBJ1-2	SVYRTGEDYGYT
TRBV4-1	TRBJ1-1	ASSQSWAEAF
TRBV7-9	TRBJ2-6	ASSFLAGDSGANVLT
TRBV11-1	TRBJ2-5	ASSWSRSYQETQY
TRBV18	TRBJ2-2	ASSPGEDTGELF
TRBV12-3/TRBV12-4	TRBJ2-3	ASSGQGTDTQY
TRBV6-2/TRBV6-3	TRBJ1-2	ASRPAGGDYGYT
TRBV6-2/TRBV6-3	TRBJ1-1	ASSLQYTEAF
TRBV12-3/TRBV12-4	TRBJ2-3	ASSRLPDTQY
TRBV18	TRBJ1-1	ASSFTQGNTEAF
TRBV19	TRBJ2-3	ASSWGLAGVSTDTQY
TRBV6-2/TRBV6-3	TRBJ2-7	ASSYSSPAYEQY
TRBV18	TRBJ2-4	ASSPTDSSNIQY
TRBV29-1	TRBJ2-2	SVSPTGGTGELF
TRBV7-2	TRBJ1-2	ASSLGGSSYGYT
TRBV29-1	TRBJ2-6	SVARDTDSGANVLT
TRBV6-5	TRBJ2-3	ASSYSRDRESTDTQY
TRBV7-2	TRBJ2-2	ASSFKGRETGELF
TRBV7-2	TRBJ2-5	ASSLGHTYQETQY
TRBV24-1	TRBJ2-5	ATSDPTLETQY
TRBV29-1	TRBJ2-3	SVGVGGTSTDTQY
TRBV12-3/TRBV12-4	TRBJ2-5	ASSPQEKTQY
TRBV6-1	TRBJ2-1	TSSEASGGAFEQF
TRBV6-2/TRBV6-3	TRBJ2-7	ASSFLAGPSYEQY
TRBV7-2	TRBJ1-1	ASKPGGVNTEAF
TRBV19	TRBJ1-2	ASRRDRESNYGYT
TRBV24-1	TRBJ2-1	ATSEGGRGNEQF
TRBV19	TRBJ2-6	ASSTRSGANVLT
TRBV7-8	TRBJ2-1	ASSLVESLAGASYNEQF
TRBV6-5	TRBJ2-2	ASRRTSGSSNTGELF
TRBV11-3	TRBJ2-3	ASSFGDTDTQY
TRBV6-6	TRBJ2-1	ASSYPHLAGADNEQF
TRBV3-1	TRBJ2-7	ASSQGDTSSYEQY
TRBV6-6	TRBJ1-5	ASSYSMAGPKGTWAEPQH
TRBV7-9	TRBJ2-1	ASSLGTTSRSNEQF
TRBV12-3/TRBV12-4	TRBJ1-6	ASFPGQGASPLH
TRBV11-2	TRBJ2-1	ASSLRIQNNEQF
TRBV29-1	TRBJ1-1	SVEKGTMNTEAF
TRBV6-2/TRBV6-3	TRBJ2-2	ASRAPNTGELF
TRBV5-1	TRBJ1-1	ASSRLLAGRPDTEAF
TRBV28	TRBJ2-1	ASRPGGSYNEQF
TRBV6-5	TRBJ2-3	ASSYRGAYTDTQY